The 20 T cell receptor beta chains listed next were all sequenced from one sample in a study of cytomegalovirus exposure and HLA in healthy donors. Assay: immunoSEQ multiplex PCR; the TCRdb copy retains only in-frame clones and omits some. Here the sample spans 190,000 or so clones, roughly four fifths being singletons. The sequenced material came from PBMCs. The receptors stem from a woman aged 18-29 years in good health and CMV-seropositive.

V gene TRBV19 combines with J gene TRBJ2-7; 8 bases line up with TRBD1. Looked up from germline, CDR1 is LNHDA and CDR2 is SQIVND (reference sequence). J was trimmed by 3 bases and V by 10 bases; bases with no gene match: 8. CDR3 length equals 13 residues. The CDR3 DNA is TGTGCCACCCGAGGACAGGGCGACTACGAGCAGTACTTC. It codes for CATRGQGDYEQYF.

The rearrangement uses TRBV19 and TRBJ1-5; TRBD1 is a possible D gene (5 bases). Looked up from germline, CDR1 is LNHDA and CDR2 is SQIVND (reference sequence). V lost 5 bases and J 1 base, leaving 9 bases between the germline ends. CDR3 length equals 14 residues. The CDR3 reads CASSPAGSNQPQHF. CDR3 DNA sequence: TGTGCCAGTAGTCCGGCAGGGAGCAATCAGCCCCAGCATTTT.

This clone was found once. The DNA for the CDR3 is TGCAGCGTGGGCAGTCCGGGACAGGGGCCCTACGAGCAGTACTTC. Translation gives CSVGSPGQGPYEQYF. The rearrangement links TRBV29-1 to TRBJ2-7, with TRBD1 matching 10 bases. This CDR3 has 15 amino acids. CDR1 SQVTM and CDR2 ANQGSEA come from the germline V gene. V trimming: 6 bases; J trimming: 2 bases; junction bases outside the gene matches: 10.

The chain has TRBV5-8 and TRBJ1-2; D not certain. The CDR3 runs to 14 residues. The V end was cut by 0 bases, the J end by 4 bases, with 10 bases between. Germline V gene sequence: CDR1 SGHTS, CDR2 YDEGEE. The CDR3 DNA is TGTGCCAGCAGCTTGGAGGCCCTAGGCTATGGCTACACCTTC. Amino acid sequence: CASSLEALGYGYTF.

CDR3 nucleotides: TGTGCCAGCAGCGCAGGAGGGTTTGTCGCCCTAGGGACTGAAGCTTTCTTT. This sequence encodes CASSAGGFVALGTEAFF. The rearrangement links TRBV5-4 to TRBJ1-1; D remains ambiguous. CDR1 is SGHNT and CDR2 is YYREEE in the germline V gene (reference sequence). The CDR3 length is 17 residues. Trimming pared 4 bases from V and 5 bases from J, leaving 24 bases between.

At least ten counts were recorded for this clone. The J gene is TRBJ2-7, the V gene TRBV10-3; D may be TRBD2 (6 bases). The CDR3 contains 11 residues. V was trimmed by 2 bases and J by 7 bases, leaving 6 bases between them. The germline CDR1 and CDR2 sequences are ENHRY and SYGVKD. The CDR3 loop reads CAISEGREQYF. In nucleotides, the CDR3 is TGTGCCATCAGTGAGGGGAGGGAGCAGTACTTC.

The chain employs TRBV6-5 and TRBJ2-5, with D maybe TRBD2 (6 bases). Looked up from germline, CDR1 is MNHEY and CDR2 is SVGAGI. Trimming took off 9 bases at V and 5 bases at J, with 10 bases between the two ends. This CDR3 comprises 11 residues. CDR3 nucleotides: TGTGCCAGTAGGGACTTTGAGACCCAGTACTTC. This translates into CASRDFETQYF.

The V and J genes are TRBV6-5 and TRBJ2-7, with D perhaps matching TRBD2 (6 bases). The CDR3 runs 15 residues. V was trimmed by 4 bases and J by 0 bases, leaving 13 bases between them. The germline CDR1 and CDR2 sequences are MNHEY and SVGAGI. The CDR3: CASSWGGGASYEQYF. The CDR3 DNA sequence: TGTGCCAGCAGTTGGGGAGGTGGAGCCTCCTACGAGCAGTACTTC.

This clone has ten or more counts. The J gene is TRBJ2-5, the V gene TRBV27, with D possibly matching TRBD1 (5 bases). V gave up 8 bases and J gave up 2 bases, with 18 bases separating them. Germline CDR1 reads MNHEY; CDR2 reads SMNVEV (reference sequence). The CDR3 spans 15 residues. CDR3 in amino acids: CASSLGAVGQETQYF. DNA of the CDR3: TGTGCCAGCTCCCTTGGGGCTGTAGGGCAAGAGACCCAGTACTTC.

V is TRBV7-6 and J is TRBJ1-1, with D tentatively TRBD1 (6 bases). Germline CDR1 reads SGHVS; CDR2 reads FNYEAQ. The CDR3 is made up of 14 amino acids. V gave up 4 bases and J gave up 1 base, with 10 bases separating them. In DNA form, the CDR3 reads TGTGCCAGCAGCTCACAGGGAGAGAACACTGAAGCTTTCTTT. The encoded protein is CASSSQGENTEAFF.

This clone has a single count. The rearrangement joins TRBV7-2 to TRBJ2-6, with 9 bases lining up with TRBD1. The CDR3 loop spans 17 amino acids. Germline CDR1 SGHTA, CDR2 FQGNSA. J lost 1 base, V lost 5 bases, and 6 bases had no gene match. CDR3 loop: CASSLQGTGSGANVLTF. CDR3 nucleotide sequence: TGTGCCAGCAGCCTCCAAGGGACAGGGTCTGGGGCCAACGTCCTGACTTTC.

This chain links TRBV19 with TRBJ2-7; 12 bases match TRBD2. Germline CDR1 and CDR2: LNHDA and SQIVND (reference sequence). Trimming took 4 bases from V and 4 from J; bases not matched to a gene: 8. The CDR3 consists of 16 residues. The CDR3 sequence: CASSTALAGGVYEQYF. Here the CDR3 DNA reads TGTGCCAGTAGTACAGCACTAGCGGGGGGCGTTTACGAGCAGTACTTC.

The chain combines TRBV5-1 with TRBJ1-5; D might be TRBD1 (6 bases). This CDR3 is 14 amino acids long. The V gene's germline CDR1 is SGHRS and CDR2 YFSETQ. V dropped 4 bases and J dropped 3 bases, with 11 bases sitting between them. The CDR3 nucleotides read TGCGCCAGCAGCACGGGACACGCCAATCAGCCCCAGCATTTT. As protein: CASSTGHANQPQHF.

The rearrangement joins TRBV13 to TRBJ1-2; 11 positions match TRBD1. V trimming: 8 bases; J trimming: 0 bases; junction bases outside the gene matches: 11. CDR3 length: 17 amino acids. Germline V CDR1 and CDR2: PRHDT, FYEKMQ (reference sequence). CDR3 bases: TGTGCCAGCTCCCTTTTCCGGACAGGGGGCACTAACTATGGCTACACCTTC. As protein: CASSLFRTGGTNYGYTF.

The CDR3 bases are TGTGCCAGCAGCCATCTACAGGGTTCCCAAGAGACCCAGTACTTC. This encodes CASSHLQGSQETQYF. The chain recombines TRBV14 with TRBJ2-5; D is possibly TRBD1 (6 bases). This CDR3 is built from 15 residues. Germline CDR1 is SGHDN and CDR2 is FVKESK. Trimming cost V 3 bases and J 1 base, with 12 bases left between them.

The chain links TRBV5-1 to TRBJ1-6; 10 nucleotides match TRBD1. Trimming cost V 4 bases and J 7 bases; bases outside gene matches: 2. Germline CDR1 SGHRS, CDR2 YFSETQ. The CDR3 consists of 14 residues. The CDR3 nucleotides read TGCGCCAGCAGCCCGGGACAGGGGAATTCACCCCTCCACTTT. Translation: CASSPGQGNSPLHF. The full variable domain, completed using reference TRBV5-1 and TRBJ1-6, is KAGVTQTPRYLIKTRGQQVTLSCSPISGHRSVSWYQQTPGQGLQFLFEYFSETQRNKGNFPGRFSGRQFSNSRSEMNVSTLELGDSALYLCASSPGQGNSPLHFGNGTRLTVT.

The V and J genes are TRBV29-1 and TRBJ2-5; TRBD1 matches 9 bases. Trimming at V came to 3 bases and at J to 4 bases, leaving 9 bases not matched to a gene. The CDR3 has 15 residues. Germline values: CDR1 SQVTM, CDR2 ANQGSEA. The CDR3 DNA reads TGCAGCGTTGAGCGGACAGGGGACTTGGGAGAGACCCAGTACTTC. This encodes CSVERTGDLGETQYF.

With regard to this clone: The junction differs from germline at one of its ends, possibly a read error. The V call is TRBV14, the J call TRBJ2-5, with a tentative D call TRBD2 (5 bases). The CDR3 runs to 14 residues. Germline CDR1 reads SGHDN; CDR2 reads FVKESK. The CDR3 loop is CASSQAGGRLNSNF. In nucleotides, the CDR3 is TGTGCCAGCAGCCAAGCCGGAGGACGGCTAAATTCGAACTTC.

The V call is TRBV5-1, the J call TRBJ2-7; TRBD2 might be the D (6 bases). The V and J ends lost 4 bases and 2 bases respectively, with 19 bases between them. Per the germline V gene, CDR1 is SGHRS and CDR2 is YFSETQ. The CDR3 is 16 amino acids. CDR3 loop: CASSPVRGSQAYEQYF. The CDR3 nucleotides read TGCGCCAGCAGCCCGGTGCGGGGATCACAGGCCTACGAGCAGTACTTC.

This CDR3 reads CAISDSNRWTVRYTF. Here the CDR3 DNA reads TGTGCCATCAGTGATTCAAACCGATGGACAGTTCGCTACACCTTC. The chain links TRBV10-3 to TRBJ1-2; weak D call: TRBD1 (6 bases). The CDR3 loop spans 15 amino acids. Germline loops: CDR1 ENHRY, CDR2 SYGVKD. Trimming stripped 3 bases from V and 9 bases from J, with 20 bases between.